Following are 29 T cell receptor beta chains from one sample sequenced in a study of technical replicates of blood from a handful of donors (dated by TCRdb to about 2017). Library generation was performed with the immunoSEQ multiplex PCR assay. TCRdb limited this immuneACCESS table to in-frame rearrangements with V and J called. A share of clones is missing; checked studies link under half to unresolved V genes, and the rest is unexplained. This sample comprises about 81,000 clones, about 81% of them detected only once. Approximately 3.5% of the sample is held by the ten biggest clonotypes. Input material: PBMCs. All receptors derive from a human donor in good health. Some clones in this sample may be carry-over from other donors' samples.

The CDR3 bases are TGTGCCAGCAGCTTAGCCGACTTGGCGTCCACAGATACGCAGTATTTT. Translation: CASSLADLASTDTQYF. The chain links TRBV7-9 to TRBJ2-3; D is undetermined. CDR3 size: 16 residues. Germline assignment: CDR1 SEHNR and CDR2 FQNEAQ (reference sequence). V was cut by 0 bases and J by 2 bases, with 12 bases left in between.

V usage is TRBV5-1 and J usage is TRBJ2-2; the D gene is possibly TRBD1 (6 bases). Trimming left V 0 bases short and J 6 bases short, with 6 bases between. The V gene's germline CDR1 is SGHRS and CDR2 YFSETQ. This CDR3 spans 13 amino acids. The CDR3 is CASSLEGAGELFF. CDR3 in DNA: TGCGCCAGCAGCTTGGAGGGGGCCGGGGAGCTGTTTTTT.

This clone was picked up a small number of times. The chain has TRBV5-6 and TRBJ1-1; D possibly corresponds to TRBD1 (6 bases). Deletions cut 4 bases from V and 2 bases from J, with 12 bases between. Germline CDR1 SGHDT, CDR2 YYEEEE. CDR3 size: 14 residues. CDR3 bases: TGTGCCAGCAGCCCGCCAGGGGCAAACACTGAAGCTTTCTTT. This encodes CASSPPGANTEAFF. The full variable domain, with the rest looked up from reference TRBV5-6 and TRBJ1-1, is DAGVTQSPTHLIKTRGQQVTLRCSPKSGHDTVSWYQQALGQGPQFIFQYYEEEERQRGNFPDRFSGHQFPNYSSELNVNALLLGDSALYLCASSPPGANTEAFFGQGTRLTVV.

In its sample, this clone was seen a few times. The CDR3, as DNA: TGTGCCAGCAGTGAACTAGCGGGAGGGCGGGATGAGCAGTTCTTC. Its translation is CASSELAGGRDEQFF. V usage is TRBV9 and J usage is TRBJ2-1; 13 bases line up with TRBD2. The V gene end was trimmed by 5 bases and the J gene end by 8 bases; junction bases not matched to a gene: 7. Looked up from germline, CDR1 is SGDLS and CDR2 is YYNGEE. This CDR3 is built from 15 residues.

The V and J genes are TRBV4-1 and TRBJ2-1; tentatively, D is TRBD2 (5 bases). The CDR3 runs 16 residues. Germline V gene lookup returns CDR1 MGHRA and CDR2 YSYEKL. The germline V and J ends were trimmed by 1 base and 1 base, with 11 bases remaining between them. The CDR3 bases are TGCGCCAGCAGCCAAGTTGGTAGCGAGTCCTACAATGAGCAGTTCTTC. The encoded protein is CASSQVGSESYNEQFF.

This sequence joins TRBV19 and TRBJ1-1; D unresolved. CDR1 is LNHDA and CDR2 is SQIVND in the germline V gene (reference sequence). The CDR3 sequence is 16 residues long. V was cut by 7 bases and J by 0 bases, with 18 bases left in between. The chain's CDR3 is CASTRAASGVNTEAFF. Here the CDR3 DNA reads TGTGCCAGTACCCGGGCCGCTTCCGGGGTGAACACTGAAGCTTTCTTT.

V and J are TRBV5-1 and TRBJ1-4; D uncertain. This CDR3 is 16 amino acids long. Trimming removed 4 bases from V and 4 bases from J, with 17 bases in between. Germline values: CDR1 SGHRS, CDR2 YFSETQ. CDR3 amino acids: CASSPSASGYNEKLFF. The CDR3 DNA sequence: TGCGCCAGCAGCCCCTCCGCGTCAGGCTATAATGAAAAACTGTTTTTT.

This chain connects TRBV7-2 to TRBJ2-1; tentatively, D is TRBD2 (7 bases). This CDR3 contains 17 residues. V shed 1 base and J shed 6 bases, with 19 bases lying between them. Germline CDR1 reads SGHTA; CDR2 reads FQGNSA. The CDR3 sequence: CASSLGGGGVGFNEQFF. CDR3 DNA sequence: TGTGCCAGCAGCTTAGGGGGCGGGGGCGTCGGGTTCAATGAGCAGTTCTTC.

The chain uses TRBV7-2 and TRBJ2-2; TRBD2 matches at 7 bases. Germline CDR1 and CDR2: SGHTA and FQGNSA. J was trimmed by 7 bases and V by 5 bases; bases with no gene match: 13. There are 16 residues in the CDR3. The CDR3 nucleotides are TGTGCCAGCAGCCGGGGTTGGAGCGGGAAGGTCGGGGAGCTGTTTTTT. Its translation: CASSRGWSGKVGELFF.

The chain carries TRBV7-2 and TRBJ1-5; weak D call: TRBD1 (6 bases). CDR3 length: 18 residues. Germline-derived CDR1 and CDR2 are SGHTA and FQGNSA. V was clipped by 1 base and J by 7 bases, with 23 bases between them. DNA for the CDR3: TGTGCCAGCAGCTTAGGCGTTCCCGGGACATTGTGGAGCCAGCCCCAGCATTTT. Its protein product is CASSLGVPGTLWSQPQHF.

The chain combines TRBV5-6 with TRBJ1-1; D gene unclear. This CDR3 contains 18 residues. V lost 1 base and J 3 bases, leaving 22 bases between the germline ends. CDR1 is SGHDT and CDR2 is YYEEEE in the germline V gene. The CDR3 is CASSLRGNIITPDTEAFF. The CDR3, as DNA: TGTGCCAGCAGCTTGAGAGGCAACATTATAACCCCCGACACTGAAGCTTTCTTT.

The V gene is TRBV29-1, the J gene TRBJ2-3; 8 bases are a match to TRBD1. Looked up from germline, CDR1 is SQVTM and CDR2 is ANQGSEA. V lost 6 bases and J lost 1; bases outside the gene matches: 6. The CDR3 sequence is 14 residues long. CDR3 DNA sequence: TGCAGCGTAGAACAGGGGGGCGGCACAGATACGCAGTATTTT. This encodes CSVEQGGGTDTQYF.

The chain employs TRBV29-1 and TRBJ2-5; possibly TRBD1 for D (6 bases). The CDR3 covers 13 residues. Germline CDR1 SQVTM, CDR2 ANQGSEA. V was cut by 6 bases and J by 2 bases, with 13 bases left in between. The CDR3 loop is CSVFKDSQETQYF. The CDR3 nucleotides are TGCAGCGTCTTCAAGGACAGTCAAGAGACCCAGTACTTC. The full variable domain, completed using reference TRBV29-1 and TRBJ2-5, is SAVISQKPSRDICQRGTSLTIQCQVDSQVTMMFWYRQQPGQSLTLIATANQGSEATYESGFVIDKFPISRPNLTFSTLTVSNMSPEDSSIYLCSVFKDSQETQYFGPGTRLLVL.

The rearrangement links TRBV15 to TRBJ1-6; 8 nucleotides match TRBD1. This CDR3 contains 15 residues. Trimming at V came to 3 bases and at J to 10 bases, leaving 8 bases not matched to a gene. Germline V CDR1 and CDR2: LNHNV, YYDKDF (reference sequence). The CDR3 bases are TGTGCCACCAGCAGGGGACAGGCCAGGGGGTCACCCCTCCACTTT. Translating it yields CATSRGQARGSPLHF.

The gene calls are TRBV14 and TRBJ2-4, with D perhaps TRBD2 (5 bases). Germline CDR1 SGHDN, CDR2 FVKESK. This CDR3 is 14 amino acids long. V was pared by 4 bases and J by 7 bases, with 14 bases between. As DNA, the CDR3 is TGTGCCAGCAGCCGCTCGGGAATTGGGAACATTCAGTACTTC. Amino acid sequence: CASSRSGIGNIQYF.

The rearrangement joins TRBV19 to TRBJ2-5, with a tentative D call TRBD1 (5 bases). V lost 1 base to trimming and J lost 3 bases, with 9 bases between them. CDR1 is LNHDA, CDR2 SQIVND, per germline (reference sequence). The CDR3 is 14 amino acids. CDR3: CASSIVAQEETQYF. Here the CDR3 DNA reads TGTGCCAGTAGTATAGTTGCACAGGAAGAGACCCAGTACTTC.

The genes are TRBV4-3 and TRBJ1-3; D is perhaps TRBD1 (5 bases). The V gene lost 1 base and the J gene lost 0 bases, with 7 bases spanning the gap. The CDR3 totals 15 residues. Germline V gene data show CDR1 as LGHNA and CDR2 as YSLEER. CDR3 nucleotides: TGCGCCAGCAGCCAAGCGACAGCCTCTGGAAACACCATATATTTT. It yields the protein CASSQATASGNTIYF.

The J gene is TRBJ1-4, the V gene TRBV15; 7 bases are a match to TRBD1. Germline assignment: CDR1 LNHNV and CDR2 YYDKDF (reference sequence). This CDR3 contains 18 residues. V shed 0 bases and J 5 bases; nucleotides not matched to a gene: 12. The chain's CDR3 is CATSRDWGQPLTNEKLFF. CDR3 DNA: TGTGCCACCAGCAGAGATTGGGGACAGCCTCTAACCAATGAAAAACTGTTTTTT.

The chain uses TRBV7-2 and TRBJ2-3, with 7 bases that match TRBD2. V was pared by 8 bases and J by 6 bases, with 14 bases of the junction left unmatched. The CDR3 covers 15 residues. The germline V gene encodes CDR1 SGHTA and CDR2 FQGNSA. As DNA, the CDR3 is TGTGCCAGCGGGGGATTAGCGGGCGTCTGGGATACGCAGTATTTT. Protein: CASGGLAGVWDTQYF.

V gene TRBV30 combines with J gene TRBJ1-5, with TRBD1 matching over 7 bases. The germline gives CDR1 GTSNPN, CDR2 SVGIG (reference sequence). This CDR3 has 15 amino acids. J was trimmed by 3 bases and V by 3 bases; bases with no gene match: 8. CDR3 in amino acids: CAWRSWGQPNQPQHF. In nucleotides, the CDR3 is TGTGCCTGGAGATCGTGGGGACAGCCCAATCAGCCCCAGCATTTT.

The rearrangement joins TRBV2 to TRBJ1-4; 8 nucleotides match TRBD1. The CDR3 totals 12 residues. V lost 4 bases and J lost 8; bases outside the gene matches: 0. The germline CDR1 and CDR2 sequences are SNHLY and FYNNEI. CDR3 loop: CASSGTGEKLFF. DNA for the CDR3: TGTGCCAGCAGTGGGACAGGGGAAAAACTGTTTTTT.

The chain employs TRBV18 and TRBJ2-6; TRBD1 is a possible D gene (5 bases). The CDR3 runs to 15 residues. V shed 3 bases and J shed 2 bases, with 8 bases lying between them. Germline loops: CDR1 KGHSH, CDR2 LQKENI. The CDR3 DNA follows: TGTGCCAGCTCACCGCAGGGCCCTGGGGCCAACGTCCTGACTTTC. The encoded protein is CASSPQGPGANVLTF.

The CDR3 spells CASSYRQGAYEQYF. The CDR3 nucleotides are TGTGCCAGCAGTTACCGACAGGGGGCCTACGAGCAGTACTTC. The V call is TRBV7-2, the J call TRBJ2-7, with TRBD1 matching 9 bases. Trimming took 6 bases from V and 2 from J; bases not matched to a gene: 5. The CDR3 is 14 residues long. Germline V gene data show CDR1 as SGHTA and CDR2 as FQGNSA.

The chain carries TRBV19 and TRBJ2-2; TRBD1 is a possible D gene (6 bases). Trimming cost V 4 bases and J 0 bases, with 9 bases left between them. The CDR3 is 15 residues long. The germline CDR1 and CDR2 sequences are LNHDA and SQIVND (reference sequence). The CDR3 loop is CASSTGHTNTGELFF. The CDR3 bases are TGTGCCAGTAGTACGGGACATACGAACACCGGGGAGCTGTTTTTT.

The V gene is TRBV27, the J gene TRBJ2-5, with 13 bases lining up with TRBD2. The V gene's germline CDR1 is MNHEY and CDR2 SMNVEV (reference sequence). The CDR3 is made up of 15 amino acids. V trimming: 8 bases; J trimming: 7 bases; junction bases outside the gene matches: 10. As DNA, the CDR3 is TGTGCCAGCGTCAGTACTAGCGGGAGGGCCGGGACCCAGTACTTC. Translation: CASVSTSGRAGTQYF.

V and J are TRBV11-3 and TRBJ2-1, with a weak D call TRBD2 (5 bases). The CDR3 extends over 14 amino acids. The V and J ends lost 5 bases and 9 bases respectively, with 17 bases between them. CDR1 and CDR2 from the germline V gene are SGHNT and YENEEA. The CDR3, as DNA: TGTGCCAGCAGCGCCGAGAGTAGCGTCCGTGAGCAGTTCTTC. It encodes CASSAESSVREQFF. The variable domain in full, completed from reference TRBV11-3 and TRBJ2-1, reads EAGVVQSPRYKIIEKKQPVAFWCNPISGHNTLYWYLQNLGQGPELLIRYENEEAVDDSQLPKDRFSAERLKGVDSTLKIQPAELGDSAVYLCASSAESSVREQFFGPGTRLTVL.

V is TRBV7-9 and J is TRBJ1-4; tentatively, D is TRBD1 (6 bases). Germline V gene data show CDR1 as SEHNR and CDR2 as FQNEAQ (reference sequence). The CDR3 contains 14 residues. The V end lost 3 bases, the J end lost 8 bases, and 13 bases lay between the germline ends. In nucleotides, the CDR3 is TGTGCCAGCAGCTTCGACAGGTCGGGAGAAAAACTGTTTTTT. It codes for CASSFDRSGEKLFF.

The CDR3: CAGGRAGTDTQYF. The CDR3 bases are TGTGCCGGGGGGAGGGCAGGCACAGATACGCAGTATTTT. The V gene is TRBV2, the J gene TRBJ2-3; 7 nucleotides line up with TRBD2. The CDR3 is 13 residues long. Germline V lookup: CDR1 SNHLY, CDR2 FYNNEI. The V gene end was trimmed by 11 bases and the J gene end by 1 base; junction bases not matched to a gene: 6.

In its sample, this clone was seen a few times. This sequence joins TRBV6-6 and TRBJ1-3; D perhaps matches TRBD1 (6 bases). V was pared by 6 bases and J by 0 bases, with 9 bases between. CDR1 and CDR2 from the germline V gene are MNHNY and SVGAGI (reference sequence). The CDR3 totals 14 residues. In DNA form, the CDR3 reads TGTGCCAGCAGAACAGGGAACTCTGGAAACACCATATATTTT. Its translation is CASRTGNSGNTIYF.